The 16 T cell receptor beta chains presented below share a single source sample, sequenced in a study of shared clonotypes between healthy human individuals. Measured with immunoSEQ multiplex PCR; TCRdb has only the in-frame clones, and not every one. This sample has 2 million to 2.5 million clones, with approximately 93% found just once. Sequencing used naive CD4+ T cells from PBMCs. Subset denoted: CD45RA+ positively selected. These receptors originate from a man younger than 30 in good health. Some clones in this sample may be carry-over from other donors' samples.

The rearrangement links TRBV5-5 to TRBJ2-7; D is perhaps TRBD1 (5 bases). CDR1 is SGHKS and CDR2 is YYEKEE in the germline V gene (reference sequence). The CDR3 contains 12 residues. V was shortened by 7 bases and J by 4 bases, with 12 bases between the two germline ends. CDR3 sequence: CASQQGVYEQYF. Written as DNA, the CDR3 is TGTGCCAGCCAACAAGGGGTTTACGAGCAGTACTTC.

Note on this clone: At the DNA level, this CDR3 is encoded by other sequences in the same sample as well. The rearrangement links TRBV7-9 to TRBJ2-3, with TRBD2 matching 10 bases. The CDR3 sequence is 15 residues long. J lost 1 base, V lost 5 bases, and 3 bases had no gene match. Germline V CDR1 and CDR2: SEHNR, FQNEAQ (reference sequence). The CDR3 here is CASSPGTSGTDTQYF. Here the CDR3 DNA reads TGTGCCAGCAGCCCCGGGACTAGCGGCACAGATACGCAGTATTTT.

Concerning this clone: One junction end does not reproduce the germline sequence, and a read error may be involved. The genes are TRBV6-5 and TRBJ2-1; either TRBD1 or TRBD2 may supply D (5 bases each). The CDR3 totals 14 residues. Per germline, CDR1 MNHEY and CDR2 SVGAGI. The CDR3 DNA follows: TGTGCCAGCAGTTGGGGCAGTGACTACAATGAGCAGCTCTTC. This translates into CASSWGSDYNEQLF.

V is TRBV11-1 and J is TRBJ2-7; 11 nucleotides line up with TRBD2. The CDR3 is 16 amino acids. V shed 6 bases, J shed 3 bases, and the junction held 10 bases outside the gene matches. Looked up from germline, CDR1 is SGHAT and CDR2 is FQDESV (reference sequence). The CDR3 nucleotides are TGTGCCAGCAGGGGGACTAGCGGCCTTCAATTCTACGAGCAGTACTTC. Amino acid sequence: CASRGTSGLQFYEQYF.

The chain recombines TRBV19 with TRBJ2-3; no reliable D call. The CDR3 totals 14 residues. The V and J ends lost 0 bases and 4 bases respectively, with 8 bases between them. Germline assignment: CDR1 LNHDA and CDR2 SQIVND (reference sequence). The CDR3 DNA sequence: TGTGCCAGTAGTATAGATAGGGCCGCAGATACGCAGTATTTT. Encoded protein: CASSIDRAADTQYF.

J is TRBJ2-5 and V is TRBV9; D is perhaps TRBD2 (6 bases). CDR1 is SGDLS and CDR2 is YYNGEE in the germline V gene. This CDR3 has 16 amino acids. V lost 0 bases to trimming and J lost 2 bases, with 14 bases between them. The CDR3 bases are TGTGCCAGCAGCGTAGGGACTATCCCAAATCAAGAGACCCAGTACTTC. This encodes CASSVGTIPNQETQYF.

The CDR3 DNA follows: TGTGCCAGCAGTGAGGGACTTACAGGGGGTGAGCAGTTCTTC. This sequence encodes CASSEGLTGGEQFF. The J gene is TRBJ2-1, the V gene TRBV6-1; TRBD1 agrees at 8 bases. V was clipped by 3 bases and J by 9 bases; unmatched bases: 7. The CDR3 extends over 14 amino acids. The germline V gene has CDR1 MNHNS and CDR2 SASEGT.

This sequence joins TRBV4-1 and TRBJ2-6, with D unclear. The CDR3 has 17 residues. From germline, CDR1 is MGHRA and CDR2 YSYEKL. Trimming removed 1 base at V and 0 bases at J, with 10 bases between. CDR3 DNA: TGCGCCAGCAGCCAAGGTCGGCGAGGCTCTGGGGCCAACGTCCTGACTTTC. Protein product: CASSQGRRGSGANVLTF.

V is TRBV28 and J is TRBJ2-5, with 9 bases that match TRBD2. CDR1 and CDR2 (germline): MDHEN, SYDVKM. Trimming at V came to 2 bases and at J to 5 bases, leaving 6 bases not matched to a gene. The CDR3 is made up of 15 amino acids. CDR3 DNA: TGTGCCAGCAGTTTAAGGCTAGCGGGAAGCGAGACCCAGTACTTC. Its translation: CASSLRLAGSETQYF.

CDR3 residues: CASSPRQDFQETQYF. Here the CDR3 DNA reads TGCGCCAGCAGCCCCCGACAGGATTTCCAAGAGACCCAGTACTTC. V usage is TRBV5-1 and J usage is TRBJ2-5; D might be TRBD1 (6 bases). This CDR3 spans 15 amino acids. V was cut by 4 bases and J by 1 base, with 14 bases left in between. CDR1 is SGHRS, CDR2 YFSETQ, per germline.

V and J are TRBV11-2 and TRBJ2-7; D assignment may be TRBD1 or TRBD2 (6 bases each). Between the trimmed V and J ends, which lost 5 bases and 6 bases, there was a span of 20 bases. CDR3 length equals 15 residues. The germline CDR1 and CDR2 sequences are SGHAT and FQNNGV. The CDR3 is CASSPNRAGEVEQYF. CDR3 sequence (DNA): TGTGCCAGCAGCCCGAATAGGGCAGGGGAGGTCGAGCAGTACTTC.

The chain couples TRBV5-4 to TRBJ1-2; D call uncertain. Germline values: CDR1 SGHNT, CDR2 YYREEE (reference sequence). The CDR3 is 14 residues long. Between the trimmed V and J ends, which lost 0 bases and 8 bases, there was a span of 14 bases. As DNA, the CDR3 is TGTGCCAGCAGCTTGGGGGGTCCCCGGGTCGGCTACACCTTC. Translating it yields CASSLGGPRVGYTF.

This clone appeared once. J is TRBJ2-6 and V is TRBV2; D ambiguous. The CDR3 loop spans 16 amino acids. V was trimmed by 2 bases and J by 2 bases, leaving 10 bases between them. Germline assignment: CDR1 SNHLY and CDR2 FYNNEI. Written as DNA, the CDR3 is TGTGCCAGCAGTGAAAAGGGCGAGGCTGGGGCCAACGTCCTGACTTTC. The encoded protein is CASSEKGEAGANVLTF.

The V and J genes are TRBV5-5 and TRBJ1-3; weak D call: TRBD1 (5 bases). V was clipped by 4 bases and J by 6 bases, with 14 bases between them. This CDR3 has 14 residues. The V gene's germline CDR1 is SGHKS and CDR2 YYEKEE (reference sequence). The CDR3 protein is CASSGMTAPNTIYF. CDR3 in DNA: TGTGCCAGCAGCGGAATGACAGCCCCAAACACCATATATTTT.

The rearrangement uses TRBV6-1 and TRBJ1-5; unclear D gene. V lost 3 bases to trimming and J lost 2 bases, with 14 bases between them. The germline CDR1 and CDR2 sequences are MNHNS and SASEGT. This CDR3 is 16 amino acids long. CDR3 in amino acids: CASSDGSFGGNQPQHF. The CDR3 bases are TGTGCCAGCAGTGACGGCTCTTTTGGTGGCAATCAGCCCCAGCATTTT.

The chain couples TRBV5-1 to TRBJ2-1, with D hard to call. This CDR3 has 14 amino acids. Germline CDR1 SGHRS, CDR2 YFSETQ. Deletions cut 1 base from V and 2 bases from J, with 7 bases between. The CDR3, as DNA: TGCGCCAGCAGCTTGAGCGACCCCTACAATGAGCAGTTCTTC. Translation gives CASSLSDPYNEQFF.